The text below deals with one T cell receptor beta chain. The data belong to a study of blood T cell repertoires in COVID-19. On the study more broadly: COVID-19 samples collected from the United States, Italy and Spain covered acute and convalescent phases.

Enrollment of patients from Seattle took place during active infection, with longitudinal follow-up. Germline V CDR1 and CDR2: LNHDA, SQIVND (reference sequence). The CDR3 is made up of 15 amino acids. The trim removed 4 bases at V and 2 bases at J, leaving 4 bases unmatched. As originally analysed: Amplifying reference gene primers gave estimates of nucleated cell counts. Using immunoSEQ multiplex PCR, the repertoire was profiled, and TCRdb retains in-frame clones only, with some absent. V, J and clone size derive from that table, while D and trimming were established from the DNA sequence. The sample includes more than 300,000 clones, about nine tenths of them seen just once.

The specimen was peripheral blood. V is TRBV19 and J is TRBJ2-7; 11 bases are a match to TRBD2. This receptor was obtained from a woman in her 30s with COVID-19, enrolled during active disease. The CDR3 bases are TGTGCCAGTAGTACTAGCGGGGGGTCTACCTACGAGCAGTACTTC. Protein: CASSTSGGSTYEQYF.